These 27 T cell receptor beta chains were all obtained from the same sample, sequenced in a study of cytomegalovirus exposure and HLA in healthy donors. PCR was performed using 60 Vbeta and 13 Jbeta primers. Libraries were prepared by immunoSEQ multiplex PCR; TCRdb keeps only in-frame clonotypes and omits some of them. This table holds roughly 150,000 clones, roughly 80% found once. The sample comprised PBMCs. These receptors were obtained from a woman between 40 and 55 years old in good health and CMV-seronegative.

V usage is TRBV6-1 and J usage is TRBJ1-2, with D hard to call. V was cut by 2 bases and J by 4 bases, with 11 bases left in between. Germline V CDR1 and CDR2: MNHNS, SASEGT. This CDR3 has 14 residues. CDR3 region: CASSESQAGYGYTF. DNA for the CDR3: TGTGCCAGCAGTGAATCGCAGGCGGGCTATGGCTACACCTTC.

The rearrangement uses TRBV11-3 and TRBJ2-7; 10 nucleotides line up with TRBD1. Germline CDR1 and CDR2: SGHNT and YENEEA. The CDR3 spans 14 residues. The ends lost 5 bases at V and 2 bases at J; junction bases unmatched: 3. CDR3: CASSPGTGAYEQYF. Here the CDR3 DNA reads TGTGCCAGCAGCCCCGGGACAGGGGCCTACGAGCAGTACTTC.

This clone has more than one count but fewer than ten. This chain joins TRBV18 and TRBJ1-1, with 7 bases fitting TRBD1. This CDR3 spans 15 amino acids. CDR1 and CDR2 from the germline V gene are KGHSH and LQKENI. J lost 4 bases, V lost 3 bases, and 8 bases had no gene match. The CDR3 here is CASSPSQTGSTEAFF. The CDR3, as DNA: TGTGCCAGCTCACCTAGCCAGACAGGGTCCACTGAAGCTTTCTTT.

This clone was detected a few times. The gene calls are TRBV18 and TRBJ1-2; a possible D gene is TRBD1 (5 bases). CDR1 is KGHSH, CDR2 LQKENI, per germline. Trimming stripped 1 base from V and 7 bases from J, with 19 bases between. The CDR3 totals 16 residues. The CDR3 region is CASSPQNRPLVSGYTF. The CDR3 DNA reads TGTGCCAGCTCACCACAAAACAGGCCATTGGTCTCTGGCTACACCTTC. The entire variable domain, with the rest obtained from reference TRBV18 and TRBJ1-2, is as follows: NAGVMQNPRHLVRRRGQEARLRCSPMKGHSHVYWYRQLPEEGLKFMVYLQKENIIDESGMPKERFSAEFPKEGPSILRIQQVVRGDSAAYFCASSPQNRPLVSGYTFGSGTRLTVV.

In its sample, this clone is large. The chain carries TRBV6-1 and TRBJ1-1; 8 nucleotides align to TRBD1. Germline CDR1 reads MNHNS; CDR2 reads SASEGT. Trimming took 9 bases from V and 1 from J; bases not matched to a gene: 4. The CDR3 totals 13 residues. The CDR3 sequence is CASKDRENTEAFF. CDR3 coding DNA: TGTGCCAGTAAGGACAGGGAGAACACTGAAGCTTTCTTT.

In regard to this clone: The sample carries other DNA sequences with the same CDR3. The chain is built from TRBV5-1 and TRBJ1-1; 8 nucleotides line up with TRBD1. The J segment lost 6 bases and the V segment lost 4 bases, leaving 11 bases of the junction unmatched. The CDR3 is made up of 15 amino acids. Germline V CDR1 and CDR2: SGHRS, YFSETQ. The chain's CDR3 is CASSGPGQGASEAFF. The CDR3, as DNA: TGCGCCAGCAGCGGACCGGGGCAGGGGGCATCTGAAGCTTTCTTT.

V is TRBV5-1 and J is TRBJ2-6; D possibly corresponds to TRBD1 (6 bases). Germline-derived CDR1 and CDR2 are SGHRS and YFSETQ. The CDR3 is made up of 19 amino acids. Between the trimmed V and J ends, which lost 4 bases and 3 bases, there was a span of 23 bases. CDR3 residues: CASSLGLGVTGIGANVLTF. The CDR3 DNA follows: TGCGCCAGCAGCCTTGGACTTGGGGTTACAGGGATTGGGGCCAACGTCCTGACTTTC.

The chain joins TRBV4-1 to TRBJ2-1, with TRBD1 as a possible D gene (6 bases). V gave up 4 bases and J gave up 2 bases, with 21 bases separating them. The CDR3 is made up of 18 amino acids. CDR1 and CDR2 from the germline V gene are MGHRA and YSYEKL. For the CDR3, the DNA is TGCGCCAGCAGCCCTTCCCCTTACAGCAGGGGCGCCTACAATGAGCAGTTCTTC. This gives the protein CASSPSPYSRGAYNEQFF.

The chain couples TRBV19 to TRBJ1-4, with D possibly matching TRBD1 (6 bases). Germline V lookup: CDR1 LNHDA, CDR2 SQIVND (reference sequence). The CDR3 is made up of 17 amino acids. The V end lost 3 bases, the J end lost 0 bases, and 14 bases lay between the germline ends. The CDR3 nucleotides read TGTGCCAGTAGTATGGACAGTTACTATGCAACTAATGAAAAACTGTTTTTT. It specifies CASSMDSYYATNEKLFF.

The V call is TRBV4-1, the J call TRBJ1-1; D may be TRBD1 (5 bases). Germline CDR1 MGHRA, CDR2 YSYEKL. Deletions cut 8 bases from V and 3 bases from J, with 13 bases between. The CDR3 totals 13 residues. For the CDR3, the DNA is TGCGCCAGCGGGGGAGGGTTTGACACTGAAGCTTTCTTT. Amino acid sequence: CASGGGFDTEAFF.

CDR3 sequence (DNA): TGTGCCATCAGGACAGGGGCTGAAGCTTTCTTT. Translation gives CAIRTGAEAFF. V usage is TRBV10-3 and J usage is TRBJ1-1; TRBD1 aligns across 8 bases. After removal of 6 bases from V and 6 bases from J, the junction contained 0 bases not matched to a gene. The germline CDR1 and CDR2 sequences are ENHRY and SYGVKD. This CDR3 has 11 amino acids.

This rearrangement joins TRBV2 to TRBJ1-4, with no clear D. The CDR3 covers 16 residues. CDR1 SNHLY and CDR2 FYNNEI come from the germline V gene. Trimming removed 2 bases at V and 4 bases at J, with 14 bases between. The CDR3 DNA reads TGTGCCAGCAGTGAAAGTGACGGGTCCTTTAATGAAAAACTGTTTTTT. Its translation is CASSESDGSFNEKLFF.

V and J are TRBV19 and TRBJ1-5, with D uncertain. Germline lookup yields CDR1 LNHDA and CDR2 SQIVND (reference sequence). This CDR3 comprises 15 residues. V gave up 7 bases and J gave up 2 bases, with 15 bases separating them. As DNA, the CDR3 is TGTGCCAGTACCCCGTCTCGTTATGGCAATCAGCCCCAGCATTTT. This translates into CASTPSRYGNQPQHF.

This chain joins TRBV7-6 and TRBJ2-3; 10 nucleotides agree with TRBD2. Germline trimming cut 8 bases from V and 7 bases from J; bases unmatched to any gene: 12. Germline-derived CDR1 and CDR2 are SGHVS and FNYEAQ. The CDR3 runs 15 residues. The CDR3 nucleotides are TGTGCCAGCTCAGGACTAGCGGACCTTGGTTATACGCAGTATTTT. This codes for CASSGLADLGYTQYF.

On this clone: Germline is not matched at one junction end, which may reflect a read error. The chain combines TRBV7-9 with TRBJ2-1; TRBD1 is a possible D gene (6 bases). The CDR3 runs to 14 residues. Germline CDR1 reads SEHNR; CDR2 reads FQNEAQ (reference sequence). The CDR3 nucleotides are TGTTCCAGCAGCCTAAACACGCCAGGGGATGAGCAGTTCTTC. Translating gives CSSSLNTPGDEQFF.

The rearrangement uses TRBV18 and TRBJ1-2; TRBD1 matches 12 bases. Germline trimming cut 6 bases from V and 7 bases from J; bases unmatched to any gene: 9. CDR1 KGHSH and CDR2 LQKENI come from the germline V gene. The length of the CDR3 is 15 residues. This CDR3 reads CASSLPGQGAIGYTF. The CDR3 coding sequence is TGTGCCAGCTCGCTTCCGGGACAGGGGGCTATTGGCTACACCTTC.

The chain couples TRBV28 to TRBJ1-5; 9 bases match TRBD1. The germline CDR1 and CDR2 sequences are MDHEN and SYDVKM. The CDR3 spans 16 residues. Trimming took 4 bases from V and 6 from J; bases not matched to a gene: 10. The DNA for the CDR3 is TGTGCCAGCAGTTCCCGCGGCGGGACAGGGCGTCAGCCCCAGCATTTT. This encodes CASSSRGGTGRQPQHF.

This clone appeared a single time. This rearrangement joins TRBV5-1 to TRBJ1-2, with a possible D match to TRBD1 (6 bases). Germline lookup yields CDR1 SGHRS and CDR2 YFSETQ. The CDR3 covers 14 residues. V was trimmed by 5 bases and J by 4 bases, leaving 15 bases between them. For the CDR3, the DNA is TGCGCCAGCAGGGGAACAGGGTTGGGCTATGGCTACACCTTC. Translation gives CASRGTGLGYGYTF.

This clone was picked up one time. The J gene is TRBJ2-3, the V gene TRBV25-1; 8 bases map to TRBD2. The V segment lost 5 bases and the J segment 1 base; nucleotides outside the gene matches: 5. Germline V gives CDR1 MGHDK, CDR2 SYGVNS. The CDR3 is 15 amino acids. CDR3 protein: CASSLPGGGTDTQYF. In DNA, the CDR3 is TGTGCCAGCAGTCTCCCGGGGGGGGGCACAGATACGCAGTATTTT. The whole variable domain, remainder taken from reference TRBV25-1 and TRBJ2-3, is EADIYQTPRYLVIGTGKKITLECSQTMGHDKMYWYQQDPGMELHLIHYSYGVNSTEKGDLSSESTVSRIRTEHFPLTLESARPSHTSQYLCASSLPGGGTDTQYFGPGTRLTVL.

V is TRBV5-1 and J is TRBJ1-5, with TRBD1 identical over 9 bases. The V gene's germline CDR1 is SGHRS and CDR2 YFSETQ. This CDR3 comprises 15 residues. The junction had 6 bases not matched to a gene; V was cut back by 2 bases and J by 6 bases. The CDR3 DNA sequence: TGCGCCAGCAGCTTAGCAGGACAGGGGAGTCAGCCCCAGCATTTT. Protein product: CASSLAGQGSQPQHF.

This sequence joins TRBV6-5 and TRBJ2-6; D ambiguous. Germline V gene lookup returns CDR1 MNHEY and CDR2 SVGAGI. The V gene lost 3 bases and the J gene lost 0 bases, with 6 bases spanning the gap. There are 15 residues in the CDR3. CDR3 region: CASSYRSSGANVLTF. The CDR3 DNA reads as TGTGCCAGCAGTTATAGGAGCTCTGGGGCCAACGTCCTGACTTTC.

The chain combines TRBV30 with TRBJ1-3, with D perhaps matching TRBD1 (6 bases). CDR1 GTSNPN and CDR2 SVGIG come from the germline V gene (reference sequence). There are 16 residues in the CDR3. Trimming removed 2 bases at V and 0 bases at J, with 14 bases between. Here the CDR3 reads CAWSFAGTYSGNTIYF. The CDR3 DNA is TGTGCCTGGAGTTTTGCAGGGACATACTCTGGAAACACCATATATTTT.

V and J are TRBV5-1 and TRBJ2-1, with 12 nucleotides matching TRBD1. The CDR3 sequence is 14 residues long. The V gene's germline CDR1 is SGHRS and CDR2 YFSETQ. V lost 7 bases to trimming and J lost 7 bases; unmatched junction nucleotides: 6. The CDR3 region is CASSGQGATNEQFF. The DNA for the CDR3 is TGCGCCAGCTCGGGACAGGGGGCGACGAATGAGCAGTTCTTC.

This clone was seen a handful of times. The rearrangement links TRBV6-4 to TRBJ2-1, with 8 positions matching TRBD1. The CDR3 sequence is 16 residues long. The junction had 12 bases not matched to a gene; V was cut back by 6 bases and J by 5 bases. Germline values: CDR1 MRHNA, CDR2 SNTAGT. CDR3 nucleotide sequence: TGTGCCAGCAGCCCATTCTCAGGGGGCGGACACAATGAGCAGTTCTTC. Protein sequence: CASSPFSGGGHNEQFF.

This clone was observed a single time. The chain employs TRBV2 and TRBJ1-2; tentatively, D is TRBD1 (5 bases). V lost 2 bases to trimming and J lost 2 bases, with 6 bases between them. Germline-derived CDR1 and CDR2 are SNHLY and FYNNEI. This CDR3 comprises 13 residues. CDR3 nucleotides: TGTGCCAGCAGTGAAAACAGGAACTATGGCTACACCTTC. Translated, it gives CASSENRNYGYTF.

The chain carries TRBV5-5 and TRBJ1-5; 7 positions agree with TRBD1. After removal of 5 bases from V and 1 base from J, the junction contained 9 bases not matched to a gene. Germline CDR1 and CDR2: SGHKS and YYEKEE (reference sequence). This CDR3 has 16 residues. DNA for the CDR3: TGTGCCAGCAGTTCTAAATTGACAGGGAGCAATCAGCCCCAGCATTTT. Translation gives CASSSKLTGSNQPQHF.

V and J are TRBV9 and TRBJ1-6; 7 bases line up with TRBD1. There are 16 residues in the CDR3. Germline lookup yields CDR1 SGDLS and CDR2 YYNGEE. V shed 4 bases, J shed 2 bases, and the junction held 6 bases outside the gene matches. Written as DNA, the CDR3 is TGTGCCAGCAGCTTAACAGGGGCGGCCTATAATTCACCCCTCCACTTT. Protein product: CASSLTGAAYNSPLHF.